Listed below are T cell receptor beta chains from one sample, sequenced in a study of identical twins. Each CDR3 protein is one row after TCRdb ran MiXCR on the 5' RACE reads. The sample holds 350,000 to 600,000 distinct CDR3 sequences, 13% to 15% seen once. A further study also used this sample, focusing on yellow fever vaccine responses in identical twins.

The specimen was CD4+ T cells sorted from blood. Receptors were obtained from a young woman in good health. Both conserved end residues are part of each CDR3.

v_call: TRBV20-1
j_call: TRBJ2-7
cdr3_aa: CSTSLTSGRAYEQYF

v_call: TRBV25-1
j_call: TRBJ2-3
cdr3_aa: CASSDTYGGSGTDTQYF

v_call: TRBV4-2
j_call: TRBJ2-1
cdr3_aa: CASSRPGQNYNEQFF

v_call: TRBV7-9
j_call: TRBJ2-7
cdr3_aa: CASSPPEGWRGTYEQYF

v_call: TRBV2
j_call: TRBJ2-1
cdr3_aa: CASSGFAGQRYNEQFF

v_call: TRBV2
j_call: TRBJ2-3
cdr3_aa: CASRGLAGGGLGTDTQYF

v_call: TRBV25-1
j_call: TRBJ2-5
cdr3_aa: CASSEWTGQETQYF

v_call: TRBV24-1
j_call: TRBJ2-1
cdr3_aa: CATSGLAGGEQFF

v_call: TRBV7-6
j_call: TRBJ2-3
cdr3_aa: CASRWRATDTQYF

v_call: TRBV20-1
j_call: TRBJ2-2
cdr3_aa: CSAPGGLRNGELFF

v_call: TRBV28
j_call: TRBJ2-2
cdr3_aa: CASSLYTNTGELFF

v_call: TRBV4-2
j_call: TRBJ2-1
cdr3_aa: CASSQVTFSTSGRIRVYNEQFF

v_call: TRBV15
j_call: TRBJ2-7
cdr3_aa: CATSRAGTGSVYEQYF

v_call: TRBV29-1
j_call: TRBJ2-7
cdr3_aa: CSGRGRQRTGGEYEQYF

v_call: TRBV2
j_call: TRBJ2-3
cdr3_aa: CASSSVDSRNTQYF

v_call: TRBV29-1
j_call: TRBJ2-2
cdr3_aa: CSVMGYYTGELFF

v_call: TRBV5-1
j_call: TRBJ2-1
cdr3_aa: CASSSTGGPNNEQFF

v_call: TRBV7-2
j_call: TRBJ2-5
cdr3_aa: CASSLWPGGMGETQYF

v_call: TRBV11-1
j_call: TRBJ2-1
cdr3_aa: CASSLFGGNNEQFF

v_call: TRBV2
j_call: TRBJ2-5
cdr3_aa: CASSEDRGRDQTQYF

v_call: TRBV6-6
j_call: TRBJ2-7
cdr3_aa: CASCRGRGYEQYF

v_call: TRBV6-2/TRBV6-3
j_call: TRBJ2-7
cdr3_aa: CASIKDRFGEQYF

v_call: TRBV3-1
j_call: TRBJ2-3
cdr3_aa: CASRLAGGADTQYF

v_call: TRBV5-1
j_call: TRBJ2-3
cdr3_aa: CASSSTSGGRTDTQYF

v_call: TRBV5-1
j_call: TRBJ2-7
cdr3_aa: CASTGTDVYEQYF

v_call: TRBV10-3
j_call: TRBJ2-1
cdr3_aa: CAISDRGGQYPNEQFF

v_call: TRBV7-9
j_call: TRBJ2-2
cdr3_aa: CASTRAPGELFF

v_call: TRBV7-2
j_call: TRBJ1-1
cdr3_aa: CASSVRRGLSEAFF

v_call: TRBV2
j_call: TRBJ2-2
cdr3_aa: CASRSPGQGILALITGELFF

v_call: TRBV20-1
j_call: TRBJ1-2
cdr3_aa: CSARQGGYGYTF

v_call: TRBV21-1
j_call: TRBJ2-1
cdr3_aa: CASSPLEQSSNEQFF

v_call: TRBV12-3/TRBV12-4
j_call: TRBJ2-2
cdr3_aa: CASSISGRAWTGELFF

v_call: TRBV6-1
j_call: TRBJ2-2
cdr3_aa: CASTRGTPNTGELFF

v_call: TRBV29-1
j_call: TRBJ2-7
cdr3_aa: CSVIGDRGLYEQYF

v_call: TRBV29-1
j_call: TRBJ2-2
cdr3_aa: CSVRRTGTTGELFF

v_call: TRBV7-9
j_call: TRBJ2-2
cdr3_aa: CASTLATGNRITGELFF

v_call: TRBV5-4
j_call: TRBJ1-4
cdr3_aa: CASSLGSSTARGEKLFF

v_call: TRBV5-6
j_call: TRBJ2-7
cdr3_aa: CASSELGGAPSGEQYF

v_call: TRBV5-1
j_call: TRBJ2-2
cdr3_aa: CASSPVPQTGGGPGELFF

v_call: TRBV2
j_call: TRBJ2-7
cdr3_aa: CASKEQIYEQYF

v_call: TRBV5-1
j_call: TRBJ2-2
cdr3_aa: CASSPRRGANTGELFF

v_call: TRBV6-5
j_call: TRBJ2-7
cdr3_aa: CASSYLRGQGYEQYF

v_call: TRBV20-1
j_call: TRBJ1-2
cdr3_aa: CSATPVNYGYTF

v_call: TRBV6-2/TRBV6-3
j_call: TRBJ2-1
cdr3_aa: CASSRGLAGGDEQFF

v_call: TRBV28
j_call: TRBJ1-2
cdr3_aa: CAGGTGGANYGYTF

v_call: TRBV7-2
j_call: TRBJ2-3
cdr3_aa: CASSLAAGVSTDTQYF